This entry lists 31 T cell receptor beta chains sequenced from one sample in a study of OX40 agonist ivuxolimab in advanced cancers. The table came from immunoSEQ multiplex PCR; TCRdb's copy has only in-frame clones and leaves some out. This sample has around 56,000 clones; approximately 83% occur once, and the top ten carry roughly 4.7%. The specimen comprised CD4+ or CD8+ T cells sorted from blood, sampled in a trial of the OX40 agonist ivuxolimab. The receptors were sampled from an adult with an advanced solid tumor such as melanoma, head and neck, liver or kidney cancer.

CDR3 protein: CASRKGGQDNNEQFF. CDR3 coding DNA: TGTGCCAGCAGAAAAGGGGGACAGGACAACAATGAGCAGTTCTTC. The chain links TRBV21-1 to TRBJ2-1; TRBD1 is the table's D call and was not checked against the DNA. TRBV21-1 is given as a pseudogene. CDR3 length: 15 amino acids.

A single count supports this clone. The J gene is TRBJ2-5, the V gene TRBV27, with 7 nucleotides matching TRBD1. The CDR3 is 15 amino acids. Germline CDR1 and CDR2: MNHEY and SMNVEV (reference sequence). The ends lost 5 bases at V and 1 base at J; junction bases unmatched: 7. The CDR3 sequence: CASSPGQILQETQYF. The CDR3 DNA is TGTGCCAGCAGTCCGGGACAGATACTCCAAGAGACCCAGTACTTC.

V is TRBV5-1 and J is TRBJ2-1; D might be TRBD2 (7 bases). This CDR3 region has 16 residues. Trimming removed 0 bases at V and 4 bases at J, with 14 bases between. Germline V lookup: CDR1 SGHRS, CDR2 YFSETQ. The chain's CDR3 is CASSLDGLGGYNEQFF. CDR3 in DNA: TGCGCCAGCAGCTTGGATGGACTAGGGGGTTACAATGAGCAGTTCTTC.

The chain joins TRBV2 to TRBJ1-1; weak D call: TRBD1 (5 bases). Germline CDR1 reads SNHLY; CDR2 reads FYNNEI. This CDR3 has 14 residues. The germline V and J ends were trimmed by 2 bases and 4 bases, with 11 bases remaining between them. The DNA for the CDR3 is TGTGCCAGCAGTGAACACAGGTTGAGCACTGAAGCTTTCTTT. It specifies CASSEHRLSTEAFF. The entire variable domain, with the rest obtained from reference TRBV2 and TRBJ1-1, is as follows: EPEVTQTPSHQVTQMGQEVILRCVPISNHLYFYWYRQILGQKVEFLVSFYNNEISEKSEIFDDQFSVERPDGSNFTLKIRSTKLEDSAMYFCASSEHRLSTEAFFGQGTRLTVV.

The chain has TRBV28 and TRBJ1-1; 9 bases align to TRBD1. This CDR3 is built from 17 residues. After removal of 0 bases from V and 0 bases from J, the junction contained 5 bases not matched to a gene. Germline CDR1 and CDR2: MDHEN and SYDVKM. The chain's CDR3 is CASSLWGQGRVNTEAFF. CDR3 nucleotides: TGTGCCAGCAGTTTATGGGGACAGGGACGAGTGAACACTGAAGCTTTCTTT. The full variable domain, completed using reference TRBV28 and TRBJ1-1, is DVKVTQSSRYLVKRTGEKVFLECVQDMDHENMFWYRQDPGLGLRLIYFSYDVKMKEKGDIPEGYSVSREKKERFSLILESASTNQTSMYLCASSLWGQGRVNTEAFFGQGTRLTVV.

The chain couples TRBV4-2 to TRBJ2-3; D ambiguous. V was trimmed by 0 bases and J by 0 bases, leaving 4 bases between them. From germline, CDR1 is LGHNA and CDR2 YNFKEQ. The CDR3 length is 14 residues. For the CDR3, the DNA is TGTGCCAGCAGCCAAGACCGTAGCACAGATACGCAGTATTTT. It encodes CASSQDRSTDTQYF.

The CDR3 protein is CASSEGSSGAYNSPLHF. The DNA of the CDR3 is TGTGCCAGCAGTGAAGGCTCTAGTGGGGCGTATAATTCACCCCTCCACTTT. This sequence joins TRBV2 and TRBJ1-6; D is perhaps TRBD1 (5 bases). The germline gives CDR1 SNHLY, CDR2 FYNNEI. Trimming took off 1 base at V and 4 bases at J, with 14 bases between the two ends. This CDR3 is built from 17 residues.

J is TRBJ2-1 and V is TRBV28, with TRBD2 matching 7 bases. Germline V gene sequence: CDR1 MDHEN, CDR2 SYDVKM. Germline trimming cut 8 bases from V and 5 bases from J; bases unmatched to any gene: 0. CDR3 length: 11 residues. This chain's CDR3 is CASGGDNEQFF. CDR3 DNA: TGTGCCAGCGGGGGGGACAATGAGCAGTTCTTC.

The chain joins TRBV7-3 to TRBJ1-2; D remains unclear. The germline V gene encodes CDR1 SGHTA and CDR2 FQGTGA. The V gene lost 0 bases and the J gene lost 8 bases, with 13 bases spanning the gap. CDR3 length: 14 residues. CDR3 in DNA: TGTGCCAGCAGCTTAACGTCGGCCTCGGGCGGCTACACCTTC. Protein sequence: CASSLTSASGGYTF. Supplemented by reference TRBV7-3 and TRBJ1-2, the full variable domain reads GAGVSQTPSNKVTEKGKYVELRCDPISGHTALYWYRQSLGQGPEFLIYFQGTGAADDSGLPNDRFFAVRPEGSVSTLKIQRTERGDSAVYLCASSLTSASGGYTFGSGTRLTVV.

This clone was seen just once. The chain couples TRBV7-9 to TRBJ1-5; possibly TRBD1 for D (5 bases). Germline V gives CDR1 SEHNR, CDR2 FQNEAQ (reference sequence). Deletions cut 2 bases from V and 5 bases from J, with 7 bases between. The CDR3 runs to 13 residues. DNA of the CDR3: TGTGCCAGCAGCTTACAGACAGATCAGCCCCAGCATTTT. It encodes CASSLQTDQPQHF.

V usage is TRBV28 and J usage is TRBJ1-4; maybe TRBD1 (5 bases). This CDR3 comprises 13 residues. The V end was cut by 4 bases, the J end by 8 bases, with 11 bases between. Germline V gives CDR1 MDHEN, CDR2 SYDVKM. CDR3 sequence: CASSWGVKEKLFF. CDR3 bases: TGTGCCAGCAGTTGGGGGGTAAAAGAAAAACTGTTTTTT.

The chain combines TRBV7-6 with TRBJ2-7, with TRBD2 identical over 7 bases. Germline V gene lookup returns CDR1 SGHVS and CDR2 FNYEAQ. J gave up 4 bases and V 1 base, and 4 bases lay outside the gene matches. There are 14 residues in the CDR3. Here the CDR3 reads CASSLGEGRYEQYF. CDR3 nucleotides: TGTGCCAGCAGCTTAGGGGAGGGGAGATACGAGCAGTACTTC.

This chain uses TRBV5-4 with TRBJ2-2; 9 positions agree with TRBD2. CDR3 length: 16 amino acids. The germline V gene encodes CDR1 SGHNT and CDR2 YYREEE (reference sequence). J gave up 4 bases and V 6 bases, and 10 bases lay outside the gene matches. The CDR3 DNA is TGTGCCAGCACCTCAATAGCGGGGGCTAGCACCGGGGAGCTGTTTTTT. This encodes CASTSIAGASTGELFF.

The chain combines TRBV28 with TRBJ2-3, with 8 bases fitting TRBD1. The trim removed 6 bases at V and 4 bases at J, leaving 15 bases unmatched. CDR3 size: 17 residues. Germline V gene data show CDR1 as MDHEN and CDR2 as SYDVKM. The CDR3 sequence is CASSSSFGQGLADTQYF. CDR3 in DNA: TGTGCCAGCAGCTCCTCTTTCGGACAGGGACTGGCAGATACGCAGTATTTT.

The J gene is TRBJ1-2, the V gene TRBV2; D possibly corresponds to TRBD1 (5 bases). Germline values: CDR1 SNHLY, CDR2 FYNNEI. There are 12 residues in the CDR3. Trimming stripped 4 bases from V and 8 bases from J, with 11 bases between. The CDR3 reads CASSVAGSGYTF. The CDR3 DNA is TGTGCCAGCAGTGTCGCAGGGAGCGGCTACACCTTC.

The CDR3 DNA is TGTGCCAGCAGCGTCGGCAGTACGAACACTGAAGCTTTCTTT. Its translation: CASSVGSTNTEAFF. The chain employs TRBV9 and TRBJ1-1; D call uncertain. The CDR3 extends over 14 amino acids. In germline, CDR1 is SGDLS, CDR2 YYNGEE. V was shortened by 2 bases and J by 1 base, with 9 bases between the two germline ends.

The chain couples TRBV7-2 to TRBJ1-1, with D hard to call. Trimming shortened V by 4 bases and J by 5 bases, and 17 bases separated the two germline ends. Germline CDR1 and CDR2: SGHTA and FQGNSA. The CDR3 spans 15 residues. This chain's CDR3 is CASSSPTATLTEAFF. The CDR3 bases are TGTGCCAGCAGCTCCCCAACGGCTACCCTAACTGAAGCTTTCTTT.

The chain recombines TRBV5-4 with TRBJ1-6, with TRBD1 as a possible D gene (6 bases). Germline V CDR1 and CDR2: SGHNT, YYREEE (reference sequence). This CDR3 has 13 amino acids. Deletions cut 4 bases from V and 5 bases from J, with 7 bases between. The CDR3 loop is CASSRDNNSPLHF. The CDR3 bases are TGTGCCAGCAGCCGGGACAATAATTCACCCCTCCACTTT.

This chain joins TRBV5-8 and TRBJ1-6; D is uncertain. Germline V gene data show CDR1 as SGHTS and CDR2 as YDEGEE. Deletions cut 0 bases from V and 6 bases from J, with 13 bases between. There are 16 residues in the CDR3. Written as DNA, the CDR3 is TGTGCCAGCAGCTTGGAGGGTCAGACCATTAATTCACCCCTCCACTTT. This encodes CASSLEGQTINSPLHF.

CDR3: CASSLRGGNTEAFF. In nucleotides, the CDR3 is TGTGCCAGCAGTTTACGTGGCGGAAACACTGAAGCTTTCTTT. The chain uses TRBV27 and TRBJ1-1; D remains unclear. This CDR3 is built from 14 residues. CDR1 MNHEY and CDR2 SMNVEV come from the germline V gene (reference sequence). The V gene lost 2 bases and the J gene lost 2 bases, with 9 bases spanning the gap.

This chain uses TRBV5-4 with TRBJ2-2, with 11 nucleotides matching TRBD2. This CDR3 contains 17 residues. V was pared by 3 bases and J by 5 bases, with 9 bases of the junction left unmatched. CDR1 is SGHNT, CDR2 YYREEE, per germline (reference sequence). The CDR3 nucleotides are TGTGCCAGCAGCTCAGCCACTAGCGGGAGAAATACCGGGGAGCTGTTTTTT. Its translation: CASSSATSGRNTGELFF.

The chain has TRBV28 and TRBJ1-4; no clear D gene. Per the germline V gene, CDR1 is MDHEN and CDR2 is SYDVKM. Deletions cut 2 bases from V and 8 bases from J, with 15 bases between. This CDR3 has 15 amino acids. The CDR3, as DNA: TGTGCCAGCAGTTTACTACAGAACTCAAAAGAAAAACTGTTTTTT. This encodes CASSLLQNSKEKLFF.

CDR3 sequence reads: CASSEPGQGAWEQYF. The CDR3 DNA reads TGCGCCAGCAGTGAGCCGGGACAGGGGGCGTGGGAGCAGTACTTC. The chain carries TRBV10-2 and TRBJ2-7; 12 bases match TRBD1. CDR3 length: 15 residues. Germline V gives CDR1 WSHSY, CDR2 SAAADI. Trimming at V came to 2 bases and at J to 7 bases, leaving 6 bases not matched to a gene.

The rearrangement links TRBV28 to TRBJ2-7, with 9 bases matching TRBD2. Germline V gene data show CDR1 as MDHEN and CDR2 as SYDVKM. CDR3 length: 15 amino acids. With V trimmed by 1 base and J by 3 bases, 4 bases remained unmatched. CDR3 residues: CASSLSLAGNYEQYF. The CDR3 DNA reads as TGTGCCAGCAGTTTATCACTAGCGGGTAACTACGAGCAGTACTTC.

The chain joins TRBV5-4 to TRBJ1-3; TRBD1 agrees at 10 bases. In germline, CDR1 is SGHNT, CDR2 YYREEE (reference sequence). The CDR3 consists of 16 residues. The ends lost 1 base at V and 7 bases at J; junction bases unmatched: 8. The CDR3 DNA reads TGTGCCAGCAGCTTGTTCGGGACAGGGGAGGTTAACACCATATATTTT. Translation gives CASSLFGTGEVNTIYF.

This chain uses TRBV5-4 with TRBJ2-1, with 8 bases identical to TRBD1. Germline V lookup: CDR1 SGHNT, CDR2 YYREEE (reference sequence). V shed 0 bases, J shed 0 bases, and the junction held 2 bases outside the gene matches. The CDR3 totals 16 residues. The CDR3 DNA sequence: TGTGCCAGCAGCTTGGCAACAGGGGGCTCCTACAATGAGCAGTTCTTC. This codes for CASSLATGGSYNEQFF.

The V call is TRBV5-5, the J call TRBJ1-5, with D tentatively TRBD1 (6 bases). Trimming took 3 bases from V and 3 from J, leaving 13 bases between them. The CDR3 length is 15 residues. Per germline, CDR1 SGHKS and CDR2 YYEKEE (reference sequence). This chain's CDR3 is CASSSGTIFNQPQHF. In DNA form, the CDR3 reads TGTGCCAGCAGCTCCGGGACAATATTCAATCAGCCCCAGCATTTT.

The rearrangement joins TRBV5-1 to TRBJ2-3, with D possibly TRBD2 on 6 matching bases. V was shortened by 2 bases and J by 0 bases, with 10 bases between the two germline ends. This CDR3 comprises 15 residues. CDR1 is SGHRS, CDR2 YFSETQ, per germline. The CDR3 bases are TGCGCCAGCAGCTTAGGGCGGGGTAGCACAGATACGCAGTATTTT. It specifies CASSLGRGSTDTQYF.

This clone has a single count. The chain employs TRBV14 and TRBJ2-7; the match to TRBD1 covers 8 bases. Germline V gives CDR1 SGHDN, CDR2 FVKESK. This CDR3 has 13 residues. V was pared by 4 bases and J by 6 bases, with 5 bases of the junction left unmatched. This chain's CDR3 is CASSPGTGGEQYF. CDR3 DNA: TGTGCCAGCAGCCCCGGGACAGGCGGCGAGCAGTACTTC.

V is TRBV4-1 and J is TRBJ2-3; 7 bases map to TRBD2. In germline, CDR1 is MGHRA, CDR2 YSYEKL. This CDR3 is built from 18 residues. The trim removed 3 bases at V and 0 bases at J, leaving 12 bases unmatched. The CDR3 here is CASSHSTGGLSSTDTQYF. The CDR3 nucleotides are TGCGCCAGCAGCCATTCCACCGGGGGACTAAGTAGCACAGATACGCAGTATTTT.

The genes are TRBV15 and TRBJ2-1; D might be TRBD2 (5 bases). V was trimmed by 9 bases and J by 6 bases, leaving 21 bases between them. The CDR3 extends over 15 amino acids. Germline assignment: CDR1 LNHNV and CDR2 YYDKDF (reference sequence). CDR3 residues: CATCRWDTSRNEQFF. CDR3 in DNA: TGTGCCACATGCCGTTGGGATACTAGTCGCAATGAGCAGTTCTTC.